The 2 T cell receptor beta chains given below trace back to one sample, sequenced in a study of blood T cell repertoires in COVID-19. Using immunoSEQ multiplex PCR, the repertoire was profiled, and TCRdb retains in-frame clones only, with some absent. The sample yields fewer than 100,000 clones, about four fifths seen once. The sample taken for sequencing was peripheral blood. The receptors were gathered from a human donor in a cohort sampled during active COVID-19.

The rearrangement links TRBV11-1 to TRBJ2-7; 10 bases fit TRBD1. CDR1 and CDR2 from the germline V gene are SGHAT and FQDESV (reference sequence). V lost 5 bases, J lost 7 bases, and 11 bases stayed unmatched. This CDR3 comprises 15 residues. CDR3 nucleotide sequence: TGTGCCAGCAGCGTCGACAGGGGGCACCGCTCAGAGCAGTACTTC. This encodes CASSVDRGHRSEQYF.

The chain joins TRBV20-1 to TRBJ2-7, with TRBD2 identical over 11 bases. Germline CDR1 reads DFQATT; CDR2 reads SNEGSKA (reference sequence). The J segment lost 4 bases and the V segment lost 3 bases, leaving 11 bases of the junction unmatched. The CDR3 runs to 16 residues. This CDR3 is CSASGRPTSGSYEQYF. Written as DNA, the CDR3 is TGCAGTGCTAGTGGTCGCCCAACTAGCGGGAGTTACGAGCAGTACTTC.